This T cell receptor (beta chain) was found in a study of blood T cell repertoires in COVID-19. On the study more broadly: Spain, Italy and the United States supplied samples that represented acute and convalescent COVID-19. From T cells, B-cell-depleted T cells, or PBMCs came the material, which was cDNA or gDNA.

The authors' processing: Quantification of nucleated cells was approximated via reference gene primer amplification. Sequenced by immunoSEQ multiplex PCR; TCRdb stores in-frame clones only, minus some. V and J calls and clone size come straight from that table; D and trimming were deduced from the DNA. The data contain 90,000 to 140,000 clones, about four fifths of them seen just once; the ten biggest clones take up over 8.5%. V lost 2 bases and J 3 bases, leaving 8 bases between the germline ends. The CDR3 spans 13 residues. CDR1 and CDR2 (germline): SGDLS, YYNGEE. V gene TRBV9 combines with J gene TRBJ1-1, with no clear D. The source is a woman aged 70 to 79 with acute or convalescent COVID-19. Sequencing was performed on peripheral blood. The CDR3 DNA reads TGTGCCAGCAGCGTCGTCGGTCACACTGAAGCTTTCTTT. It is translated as CASSVVGHTEAFF.